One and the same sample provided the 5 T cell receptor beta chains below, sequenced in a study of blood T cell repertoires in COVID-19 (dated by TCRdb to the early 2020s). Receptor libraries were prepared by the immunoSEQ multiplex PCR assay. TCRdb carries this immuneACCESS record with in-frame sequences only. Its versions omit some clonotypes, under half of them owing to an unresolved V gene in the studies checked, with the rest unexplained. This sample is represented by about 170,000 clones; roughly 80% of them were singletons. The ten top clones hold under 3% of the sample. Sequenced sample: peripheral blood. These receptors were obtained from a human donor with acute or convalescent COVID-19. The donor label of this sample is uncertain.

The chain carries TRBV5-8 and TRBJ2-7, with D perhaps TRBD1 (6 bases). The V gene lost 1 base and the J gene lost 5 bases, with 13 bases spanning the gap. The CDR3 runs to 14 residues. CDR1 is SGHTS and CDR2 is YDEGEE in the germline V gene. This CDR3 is CASSLLGTMNEQYF. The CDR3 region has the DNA TGTGCCAGCAGCTTGCTCGGGACAATGAACGAGCAGTACTTC.

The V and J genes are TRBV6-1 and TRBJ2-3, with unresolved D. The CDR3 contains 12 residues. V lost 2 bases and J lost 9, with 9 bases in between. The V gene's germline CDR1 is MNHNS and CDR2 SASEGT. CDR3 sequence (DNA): TGTGCCAGCAGTGAAAGTCAGAACACGCAGTATTTT. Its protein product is CASSESQNTQYF.

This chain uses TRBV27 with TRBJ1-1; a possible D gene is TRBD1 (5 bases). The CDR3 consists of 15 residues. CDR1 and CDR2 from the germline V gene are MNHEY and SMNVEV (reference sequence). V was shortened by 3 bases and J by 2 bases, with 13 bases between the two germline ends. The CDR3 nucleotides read TGTGCCAGCAGTTTTCGGGACTCCCGAAACACTGAAGCTTTCTTT. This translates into CASSFRDSRNTEAFF.

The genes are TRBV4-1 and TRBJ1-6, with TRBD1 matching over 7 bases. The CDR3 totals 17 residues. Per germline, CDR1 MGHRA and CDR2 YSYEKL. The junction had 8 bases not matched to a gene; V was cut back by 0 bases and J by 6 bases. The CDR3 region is CASSQETGARPNSPLHF. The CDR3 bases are TGCGCCAGCAGCCAAGAAACAGGGGCGCGCCCTAATTCACCCCTCCACTTT.

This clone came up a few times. The CDR3: CASTDGTSAHEQFF. In nucleotides, the CDR3 is TGTGCCAGCACCGACGGGACTAGCGCCCATGAGCAGTTCTTC. The chain carries TRBV2 and TRBJ2-1; 10 nucleotides align to TRBD2. Trimming at V came to 7 bases and at J to 8 bases, leaving 8 bases not matched to a gene. CDR1 and CDR2 (germline): SNHLY, FYNNEI. The CDR3 has 14 residues.